This T cell receptor (beta chain) was obtained from a study of Graves' ophthalmopathy and Graves' hyperthyroidism. Study-level background: The study drew peripheral blood at initial diagnosis, before any treatment. Study conclusions and caveats: At around 68% sensitivity and 72.22% specificity, the model predicted progression of the ophthalmopathy.

Details on this clonotype: The antigen is undetermined.

CDR1 is MNHEY and CDR2 is SVGEGT in the germline V gene. This CDR3 is 16 amino acids long. V gave up 4 bases and J gave up 1 base; unmatched junction bases: 8. For repertoire sequencing, the TCR beta CDR3 regions were amplified from RNA transcripts. First-round RT-PCR with HTBI primers preceded a second-round multiplex PCR. Using its own MiXCR run on the multiplex PCR reads, TCRdb lists one record per CDR3 protein. The table has some 210,000 distinct CDR3 sequences, roughly 27% seen once. Clinicians made diagnoses from clinical symptoms, serum thyroxine, TRAb, thyroid ultrasound and orbital computed tomography.

The TCR comes from a man between 50 and 59 years old with Graves' ophthalmopathy. The V call is TRBV6-2 or TRBV6-3, the J call TRBJ2-7; 9 nucleotides align to TRBD1. The sequencing input was peripheral blood. CDR3 nucleotides: TGTGCCAGCAGTTCTAGTCCCGGGACAGGGTCCTACGAGCAGTACTTC. This gives the protein CASSSSPGTGSYEQYF.